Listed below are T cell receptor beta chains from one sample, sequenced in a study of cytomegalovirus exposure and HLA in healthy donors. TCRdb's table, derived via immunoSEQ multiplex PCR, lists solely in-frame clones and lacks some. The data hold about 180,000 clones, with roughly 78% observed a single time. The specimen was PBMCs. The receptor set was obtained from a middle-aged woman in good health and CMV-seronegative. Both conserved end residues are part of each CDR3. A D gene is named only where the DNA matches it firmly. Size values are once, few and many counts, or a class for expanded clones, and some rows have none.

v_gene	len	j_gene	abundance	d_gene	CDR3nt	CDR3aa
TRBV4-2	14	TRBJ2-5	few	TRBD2	TGTGCCGGGGGGGTCCCTGGGCGGTGGGAGACCCTGTACTTC	CAGGVPGRWETLYF
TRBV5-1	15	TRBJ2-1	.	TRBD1	TGCGCCAGCAGCTTGGGGGACAGGGCAGGCAATGAGCAGTTCTTC	CASSLGDRAGNEQFF
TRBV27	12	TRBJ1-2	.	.	TGTGCCAGCAGGCAGGCTAACTATGGCTACACCTTC	CASRQANYGYTF
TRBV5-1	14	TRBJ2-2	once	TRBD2	TGCGCCAGCAGCTGGGGGGGGAACACCGGGGAGCTGTTTTTT	CASSWGGNTGELFF
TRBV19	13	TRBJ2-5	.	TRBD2	TGTGCCAGTAGTACAACTAGCGTGGAGACCCAGTACTTC	CASSTTSVETQYF
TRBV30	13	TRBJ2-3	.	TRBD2	TGTGCCTGGAGTCGGGGGGGCACTGATACGCAGTATTTT	CAWSRGGTDTQYF
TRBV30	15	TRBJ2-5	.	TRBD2	TGTGCCTACCAGGGACTAGCGGGGGGCCGGGAGACCCAGTACTTC	CAYQGLAGGRETQYF
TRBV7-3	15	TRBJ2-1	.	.	TGTGCCAGCAGGGCTACAGGGTGGCGTCACAATGAGCAGTTCTTC	CASRATGWRHNEQFF
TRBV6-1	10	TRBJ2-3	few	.	TGTGCCAGCAGTGAACGGGACAAATATTTT	CASSERDKYF
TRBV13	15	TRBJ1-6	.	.	TGTGCCAGCAGCTTAATGAGTCTCTATAATTCACCCCTCCACTTT	CASSLMSLYNSPLHF
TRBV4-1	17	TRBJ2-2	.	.	TGCGCCAGCAGCCAAGAAAGGGTTCGACAGTATACCGGGGAGCTGTTTTTT	CASSQERVRQYTGELFF
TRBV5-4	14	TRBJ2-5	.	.	TGTGCCAGCAGTGCAGGGGACACACAAGAGACCCAGTACTTC	CASSAGDTQETQYF
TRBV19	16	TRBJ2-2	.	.	TGTGCCAGTAGTCCCTCCCGCGGAGTGAACACCGGGGAGCTGTTTTTT	CASSPSRGVNTGELFF
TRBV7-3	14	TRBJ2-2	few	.	TGTGCCAGCAGCTTGGAGGGGCTCACCGGGGAGCTGTTTTTT	CASSLEGLTGELFF
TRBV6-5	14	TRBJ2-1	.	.	TGTGCCAGCAGTAAACTTCCCCTAATAGTTGAGCAGTTCTTC	CASSKLPLIVEQFF
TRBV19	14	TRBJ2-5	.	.	TGTGCCAGTAGTATTAAGACAGCTCAAGAGACCCAGTACTTC	CASSIKTAQETQYF
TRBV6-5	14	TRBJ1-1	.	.	TGTGCCAGTAGGGCGACAGACCTGAACACTGAAGCTTTCTTT	CASRATDLNTEAFF
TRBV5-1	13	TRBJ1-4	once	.	TGCGCCAGCAGCCCAGCAACTAATGAAAAACTGTTTTTT	CASSPATNEKLFF
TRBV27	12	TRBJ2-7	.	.	TGTGCCAGCAGTTTCCCTTACTACGAGCAGTACTTC	CASSFPYYEQYF
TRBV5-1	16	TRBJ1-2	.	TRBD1	TGCGCCAGCAGCTTGGCAGGGGGCGAGCGTGGCTATGGCTACACCTTC	CASSLAGGERGYGYTF
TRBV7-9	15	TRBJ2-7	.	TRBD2	TGTGCCAGCAGCTTATCCGGGACTAGCGGTTACGAGCAGTACTTC	CASSLSGTSGYEQYF
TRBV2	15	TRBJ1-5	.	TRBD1	TGTGCCAGCAGCGAACTACGACAGGGAAGCCAGCCCCAGCATTTT	CASSELRQGSQPQHF
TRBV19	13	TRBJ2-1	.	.	TGTGCCAGTAGTATGGCCAGGGGCAATGAGCAGTTCTTC	CASSMARGNEQFF
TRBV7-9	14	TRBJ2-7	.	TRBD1	TGTGCCAGCAGCGCCCCGGGACAGCCCTACGAGCAGTACTTC	CASSAPGQPYEQYF
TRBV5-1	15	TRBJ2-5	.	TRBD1	TGCGCCAGCAGCTTGGGACAGGGTCGGCAAGAGACCCAGTACTTC	CASSLGQGRQETQYF
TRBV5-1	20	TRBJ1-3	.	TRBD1	TGCGCCAGCAGCTTCGGTACCGGGACAGGGGGTAGGCCCTCTGGAAACACCATATATTTT	CASSFGTGTGGRPSGNTIYF
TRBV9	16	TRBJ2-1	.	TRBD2	TGTGCCAGCAGCAGTGGGACTAGCGGAGACCACGATGAGCAGTTCTTC	CASSSGTSGDHDEQFF
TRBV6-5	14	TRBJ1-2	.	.	TGTGCCAGCAGTCCTACCAAACAGGTCCGGAGCTACACCTTC	CASSPTKQVRSYTF
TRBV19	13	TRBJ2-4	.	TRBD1	TGTGCCAGTAGTCTCGAAGGACAGGGGGATTATTTCTTC	CASSLEGQGDYFF
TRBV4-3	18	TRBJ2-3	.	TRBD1	TGCGCCAGCAGCCTTACTCCCGGAGGACAGGGCGTGGGAGATACGCAGTATTTT	CASSLTPGGQGVGDTQYF
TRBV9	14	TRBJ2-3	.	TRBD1	TGTGCCAGCAGCACCACAGGGGGGCTAGATACGCAGTATTTT	CASSTTGGLDTQYF
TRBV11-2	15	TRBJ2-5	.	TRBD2	TGTGCCAGCAGCTTAGTGGGAGGGGCGAGGGAGACCCAGTACTTC	CASSLVGGARETQYF
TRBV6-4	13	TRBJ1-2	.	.	TGTGCCAGCAAAGGGCGGGATTTAGGCGGCTACACCTTC	CASKGRDLGGYTF
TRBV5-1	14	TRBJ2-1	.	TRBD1	TGCGCCAGCACAGAGACAGGGCCTCGCAATGAGCAGTTCTTC	CASTETGPRNEQFF
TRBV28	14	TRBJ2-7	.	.	TGTGCCAGCAGTTTTTACAGGAGGGTCTACGAGCAGTACTTC	CASSFYRRVYEQYF
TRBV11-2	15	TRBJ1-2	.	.	TGTGCCAGCAGCCTCCGGGGGGGGCGCGGCTATGGCTACACCTTC	CASSLRGGRGYGYTF
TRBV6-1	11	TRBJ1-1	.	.	TGTGCCAGCAGTGATTTCCCAGGAGCTTTCTTT	CASSDFPGAFF
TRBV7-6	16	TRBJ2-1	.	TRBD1	TGTGCCAGCAGCAAGCAGGGGGCCTTCCCCTACAATGAGCAGTTCTTC	CASSKQGAFPYNEQFF
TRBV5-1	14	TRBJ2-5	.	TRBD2	TGCGCCAGCAGCTCCGTAGCGGGAGGGGAGACCCAGTACTTC	CASSSVAGGETQYF
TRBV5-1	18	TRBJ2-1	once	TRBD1	TGCGCCAGCAGCTCCCCGGGACAGGGTTTATTTTCGTACAATGAGCAGTTCTTC	CASSSPGQGLFSYNEQFF
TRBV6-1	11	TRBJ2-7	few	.	TGTGCCAGCAGTGAACTATACGAGCAGTACTTC	CASSELYEQYF